Below are 28 T cell receptor beta chains sequenced from a single sample in a study of blood T cell repertoires in COVID-19. Sequencing was performed with immunoSEQ multiplex PCR; in TCRdb, only in-frame clones are kept and a portion is missing. Among approximately 180,000 clones listed, over 75% were seen once. Sequencing was done on a sample of peripheral blood. The receptors come from a man in his forties with active or convalescent COVID-19.

This sequence joins TRBV29-1 and TRBJ1-2, with D possibly TRBD1 on 5 matching bases. V was shortened by 5 bases and J by 9 bases, with 16 bases between the two germline ends. Germline assignment: CDR1 SQVTM and CDR2 ANQGSEA. The length of the CDR3 is 12 residues. CDR3 sequence reads: CSVYAGGFSYTF. In DNA, the CDR3 is TGCAGCGTTTATGCGGGGGGGTTTAGCTACACCTTC. Filled out from reference TRBV29-1 and TRBJ1-2, the complete variable domain reads SAVISQKPSRDICQRGTSLTIQCQVDSQVTMMFWYRQQPGQSLTLIATANQGSEATYESGFVIDKFPISRPNLTFSTLTVSNMSPEDSSIYLCSVYAGGFSYTFGSGTRLTVV.

The genes are TRBV6-5 and TRBJ2-7; D might be TRBD1 (5 bases). Germline V gene sequence: CDR1 MNHEY, CDR2 SVGAGI. The ends were cut back, 0 bases at V and 3 bases at J, with 9 bases in the middle. The CDR3 extends over 14 amino acids. The CDR3 protein is CASSYSGHRYEQYF. In DNA, the CDR3 is TGTGCCAGCAGTTACTCGGGGCATCGCTACGAGCAGTACTTC.

V is TRBV19 and J is TRBJ1-5; TRBD1 matches at 8 bases. In germline, CDR1 is LNHDA, CDR2 SQIVND (reference sequence). V was clipped by 5 bases and J by 6 bases; unmatched bases: 3. CDR3 length: 13 amino acids. CDR3 sequence (DNA): TGTGCCAGTAGTCCAACAGGGGGTCAGCCCCAGCATTTT. It codes for CASSPTGGQPQHF.

V usage is TRBV11-2 and J usage is TRBJ1-1; D uncertain. Trimming removed 3 bases from V and 7 bases from J, with 12 bases in between. The CDR3 loop spans 13 amino acids. CDR1 and CDR2 (germline): SGHAT, FQNNGV. As DNA, the CDR3 is TGTGCCAGCAGCTTGCAGTGGAGACTTGAAGCTTTCTTT. This sequence encodes CASSLQWRLEAFF. Combining the CDR3 with reference TRBV11-2 and TRBJ1-1 gives the whole variable domain EAGVAQSPRYKIIEKRQSVAFWCNPISGHATLYWYQQILGQGPKLLIQFQNNGVVDDSQLPKDRFSAERLKGVDSTLKIQPAKLEDSAVYLCASSLQWRLEAFFGQGTRLTVV.

This chain links TRBV5-6 with TRBJ1-2; a weak D match, TRBD1 (6 bases). This CDR3 spans 15 amino acids. The germline V gene has CDR1 SGHDT and CDR2 YYEEEE. Trimming shortened V by 5 bases and J by 3 bases, and 17 bases separated the two germline ends. The CDR3 DNA follows: TGTGCCAGCAGGCCTCAGGGGCTCGGGGACTATGGCTACACCTTC. It specifies CASRPQGLGDYGYTF.

In its sample, this clone was seen a few times. V is TRBV3-1 (or the pseudogene TRBV3-2) and J is TRBJ1-2; a weak D match, TRBD1 (6 bases). V was shortened by 0 bases and J by 7 bases, with 18 bases between the two germline ends. This CDR3 has 16 residues. CDR1 and CDR2 (germline): LGHDT, YNNKEL (reference sequence). The CDR3, as DNA: TGTGCCAGCAGCCAAGATATGCGGGGGGCTCATCTTGGCTACACCTTC. This sequence encodes CASSQDMRGAHLGYTF.

The rearrangement joins TRBV18 to TRBJ1-1; no firm D call. V was clipped by 2 bases and J by 5 bases, with 3 bases between them. CDR1 KGHSH and CDR2 LQKENI come from the germline V gene. The CDR3 has 11 residues. CDR3 bases: TGTGCCAGCTCACCAGAGACTGAAGCTTTCTTT. It specifies CASSPETEAFF.

The chain links TRBV27 to TRBJ1-4; 8 nucleotides line up with TRBD1. V lost 5 bases to trimming and J lost 3 bases; unmatched junction nucleotides: 11. This CDR3 contains 17 residues. Germline V CDR1 and CDR2: MNHEY, SMNVEV (reference sequence). The CDR3 nucleotides read TGTGCCAGCAGTCCCCGGACAGGGTGGGGAGCTAATGAAAAACTGTTTTTT. Its protein product is CASSPRTGWGANEKLFF.

The chain recombines TRBV6-6 with TRBJ2-1, with TRBD2 matching 8 bases. The CDR3 length is 14 residues. Germline V gene data show CDR1 as MNHNY and CDR2 as SVGAGI (reference sequence). The junction had 7 bases not matched to a gene; V was cut back by 6 bases and J by 6 bases. CDR3 nucleotides: TGTGCCAGCAGCTCGGGACTAGAAGGCAATGAGCAGTTCTTC. Its translation is CASSSGLEGNEQFF.

The gene calls are TRBV27 and TRBJ2-3; 8 positions match TRBD2. This CDR3 spans 15 amino acids. V trimming: 3 bases; J trimming: 4 bases; junction bases outside the gene matches: 6. Germline assignment: CDR1 MNHEY and CDR2 SMNVEV (reference sequence). The CDR3 coding sequence is TGTGCCAGCAGTTTTCCGGGGGGGTCTCCAGATACGCAGTATTTT. Translation: CASSFPGGSPDTQYF.

V gene TRBV6-5 combines with J gene TRBJ1-6; a possible D gene is TRBD1 (6 bases). The V and J ends lost 8 bases and 7 bases respectively, with 12 bases between them. This CDR3 spans 13 amino acids. Germline V gene lookup returns CDR1 MNHEY and CDR2 SVGAGI. CDR3 sequence reads: CASQGQNNSPLHF. CDR3 nucleotide sequence: TGTGCCAGCCAAGGACAGAACAATTCACCCCTCCACTTT.

The chain couples TRBV15 to TRBJ2-5; D possibly corresponds to TRBD2 (6 bases). The V end lost 2 bases, the J end lost 4 bases, and 11 bases lay between the germline ends. The CDR3 is 14 residues long. Germline CDR1 reads LNHNV; CDR2 reads YYDKDF (reference sequence). For the CDR3, the DNA is TGTGCCACCAGCAGAACCAAGGGAGGAGAGACCCAGTACTTC. Its translation is CATSRTKGGETQYF.

V is TRBV2 and J is TRBJ2-3; possibly TRBD2 for D (5 bases). The CDR3 loop spans 15 amino acids. Trimming removed 6 bases at V and 1 base at J, with 14 bases between. Germline loops: CDR1 SNHLY, CDR2 FYNNEI. CDR3 nucleotide sequence: TGTGCCAGCAGGAAAGGGAGTTTGCGCACAGATACGCAGTATTTT. Its protein is CASRKGSLRTDTQYF. Looking up the rest from reference TRBV2 and TRBJ2-3 gives the full variable domain: EPEVTQTPSHQVTQMGQEVILRCVPISNHLYFYWYRQILGQKVEFLVSFYNNEISEKSEIFDDQFSVERPDGSNFTLKIRSTKLEDSAMYFCASRKGSLRTDTQYFGPGTRLTVL.

This chain links TRBV9 with TRBJ2-3, with 10 positions matching TRBD2. Trimming at V came to 3 bases and at J to 1 base, leaving 8 bases not matched to a gene. The CDR3 sequence is 17 residues long. CDR1 and CDR2 from the germline V gene are SGDLS and YYNGEE. Here the CDR3 DNA reads TGTGCCAGCAGCGCGGACACCGGGACTAGCGGCACAGATACGCAGTATTTT. It is translated as CASSADTGTSGTDTQYF.

The rearrangement links TRBV24-1 to TRBJ2-1; D uncertain. In germline, CDR1 is KGHDR, CDR2 SFDVKD. Trimming removed 2 bases from V and 8 bases from J, with 3 bases in between. The CDR3 consists of 11 residues. The CDR3 bases are TGTGCCACCAGTGATTACTATGAGCAGTTCTTC. It is translated as CATSDYYEQFF.

This clone is a singleton in its sample. The genes are TRBV6-6 and TRBJ2-2; tentative D call: TRBD2 (5 bases). Trimming pared 4 bases from V and 5 bases from J, leaving 8 bases between. Looked up from germline, CDR1 is MNHNY and CDR2 is SVGAGI (reference sequence). The CDR3 is 13 amino acids. CDR3 sequence reads: CASSLTGTGELFF. CDR3 nucleotide sequence: TGTGCCAGCAGTTTGACGGGGACCGGGGAGCTGTTTTTT.

This chain connects TRBV30 to TRBJ2-3; 9 bases are shared with TRBD2. Germline values: CDR1 GTSNPN, CDR2 SVGIG (reference sequence). The CDR3 spans 16 residues. Trimming at V came to 3 bases and at J to 2 bases, leaving 9 bases not matched to a gene. The CDR3, as DNA: TGTGCCTGGAGCCCAAAGCGGGGGGCCACCACAGATACGCAGTATTTT. It codes for CAWSPKRGATTDTQYF.

The J gene is TRBJ1-2, the V gene TRBV7-2; D not resolved. The V gene's germline CDR1 is SGHTA and CDR2 FQGNSA. The CDR3 is 15 residues long. The V end lost 5 bases, the J end lost 4 bases, and 17 bases lay between the germline ends. This chain's CDR3 is CASSLPLASGYGYTF. The CDR3 DNA reads TGTGCCAGCAGCCTACCCCTAGCAAGTGGCTATGGCTACACCTTC. Variable domain in full (rest from reference TRBV7-2 and TRBJ1-2): GAGVSQSPSNKVTEKGKDVELRCDPISGHTALYWYRQSLGQGLEFLIYFQGNSAPDKSGLPSDRFSAERTGGSVSTLTIQRTQQEDSAVYLCASSLPLASGYGYTFGSGTRLTVV.

This rearrangement joins TRBV4-2 to TRBJ2-5; 8 bases align to TRBD2. V lost 4 bases to trimming and J lost 5 bases; unmatched junction nucleotides: 12. CDR1 is LGHNA, CDR2 YNFKEQ, per germline. This CDR3 spans 16 amino acids. The CDR3 protein is CASSPRTGGAEETQYF. DNA for the CDR3: TGTGCCAGCAGCCCGAGGACCGGGGGGGCGGAGGAGACCCAGTACTTC.

The chain carries TRBV6-1 and TRBJ2-1; 8 nucleotides align to TRBD1. CDR3 length equals 14 residues. Germline V CDR1 and CDR2: MNHNS, SASEGT. The trim removed 1 base at V and 7 bases at J, leaving 3 bases unmatched. The CDR3 here is CASSEGTGYNEQFF. CDR3 nucleotides: TGTGCCAGCAGTGAAGGGACAGGGTATAATGAGCAGTTCTTC.

Worth noting for this clone: Other nucleotide sequences in the sample specify the same CDR3. The chain combines TRBV19 with TRBJ1-5; 7 nucleotides align to TRBD1. The CDR3 has 14 amino acids. In germline, CDR1 is LNHDA, CDR2 SQIVND (reference sequence). V shed 4 bases, J shed 1 base, and the junction held 1 base outside the gene matches. In DNA form, the CDR3 reads TGTGCCAGTAGTACGACAGGGAGCAATCAGCCCCAGCATTTT. Residues: CASSTTGSNQPQHF.

V usage is TRBV3-1 (or the pseudogene TRBV3-2) and J usage is TRBJ2-3, with 9 bases identical to TRBD2. The trim removed 5 bases at V and 5 bases at J, leaving 17 bases unmatched. The CDR3 is 18 amino acids. From germline, CDR1 is LGHDT and CDR2 YNNKEL (reference sequence). The CDR3 sequence is CASSGLRGGPGRVDTQYF. The CDR3, as DNA: TGTGCCAGCAGCGGGTTGCGGGGGGGCCCCGGTCGGGTAGATACGCAGTATTTT.

The genes are TRBV30 and TRBJ1-5; D is undetermined. V gave up 0 bases and J gave up 6 bases, with 6 bases separating them. CDR1 is GTSNPN and CDR2 is SVGIG in the germline V gene (reference sequence). The CDR3 consists of 12 residues. The CDR3 region has the DNA TGTGCCTGGAGTGTACCGGGTCAGCCCCAGCATTTT. It encodes CAWSVPGQPQHF.

The chain combines TRBV6-5 with TRBJ2-1; D is perhaps TRBD2 (5 bases). Trimming stripped 8 bases from V and 6 bases from J, with 17 bases between. From germline, CDR1 is MNHEY and CDR2 SVGAGI. CDR3 length: 14 residues. In nucleotides, the CDR3 is TGTGCCAGCCGCGACCCTACCGGAGGCAATGAGCAGTTCTTC. Translation: CASRDPTGGNEQFF.

This chain connects TRBV4-3 to TRBJ1-2; tentatively, D is TRBD1 (5 bases). Germline V gives CDR1 LGHNA, CDR2 YSLEER. Trimming pared 0 bases from V and 4 bases from J, leaving 9 bases between. This CDR3 contains 14 residues. Written as DNA, the CDR3 is TGCGCCAGCAGCCAAGAGGGCAGGGCCTATGGCTACACCTTC. It specifies CASSQEGRAYGYTF.

The V gene is TRBV30, the J gene TRBJ1-4, with D hard to call. The germline V and J ends were trimmed by 1 base and 8 bases, with 8 bases remaining between them. The germline V gene encodes CDR1 GTSNPN and CDR2 SVGIG (reference sequence). This CDR3 has 12 amino acids. CDR3 amino acids: CAWSDPLEKLFF. The CDR3 nucleotides read TGTGCCTGGAGTGACCCACTCGAAAAACTGTTTTTT.

This chain's CDR3 is CASSQRQAPTYEQYF. The CDR3 bases are TGTGCCAGCAGCCAACGACAGGCTCCAACCTACGAGCAGTACTTC. The chain combines TRBV9 with TRBJ2-7; tentative D call: TRBD1 (6 bases). Germline V gene data show CDR1 as SGDLS and CDR2 as YYNGEE. The CDR3 totals 15 residues. V lost 4 bases to trimming and J lost 2 bases, with 16 bases between them.

The gene calls are TRBV5-4 and TRBJ2-3; the match to TRBD2 covers 8 bases. Looked up from germline, CDR1 is SGHNT and CDR2 is YYREEE (reference sequence). V was pared by 3 bases and J by 3 bases, with 9 bases of the junction left unmatched. This CDR3 is built from 16 residues. CDR3 amino acids: CASSSGGAARTDTQYF. The CDR3 nucleotides read TGTGCCAGCAGCTCGGGGGGGGCAGCACGGACAGATACGCAGTATTTT.